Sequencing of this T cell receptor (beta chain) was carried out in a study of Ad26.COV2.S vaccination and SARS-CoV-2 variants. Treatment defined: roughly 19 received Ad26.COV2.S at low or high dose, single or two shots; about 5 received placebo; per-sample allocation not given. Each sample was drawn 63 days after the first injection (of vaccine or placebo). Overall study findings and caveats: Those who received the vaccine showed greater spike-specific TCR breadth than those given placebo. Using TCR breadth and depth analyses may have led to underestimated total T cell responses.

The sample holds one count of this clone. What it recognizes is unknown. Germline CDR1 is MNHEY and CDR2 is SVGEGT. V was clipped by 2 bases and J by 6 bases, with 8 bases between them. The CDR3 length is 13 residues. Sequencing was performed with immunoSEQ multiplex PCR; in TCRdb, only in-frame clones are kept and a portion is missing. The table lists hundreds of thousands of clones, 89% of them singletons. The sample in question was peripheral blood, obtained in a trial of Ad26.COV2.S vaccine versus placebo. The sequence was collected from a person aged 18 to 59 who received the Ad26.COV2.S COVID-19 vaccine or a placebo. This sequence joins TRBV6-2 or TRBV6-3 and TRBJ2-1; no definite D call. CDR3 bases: TGTGCCAGCAGTTACCCGACACCCAATGAGCAGTTCTTC. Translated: CASSYPTPNEQFF.